Given below is one TCR beta chain in context. Sequenced by immunoSEQ multiplex PCR; TCRdb stores in-frame clones only, minus some. This sample has about 51,000 clones, with around 88% found just once. CDR1 and CDR2 (germline): SGHRS, YFSETQ. Trimming took 0 bases from V and 2 from J, leaving 12 bases between them. The CDR3 extends over 15 amino acids. This specimen comes from a study of blood T cell repertoires in COVID-19. Sequenced: peripheral blood. The chain has TRBV5-1 and TRBJ2-7, with D possibly being TRBD2 (5 bases). The receptor comes from a man in his sixties with acute or convalescent COVID-19. CDR3 loop: CASSLAESGTYEQYF. For the CDR3, the DNA is TGCGCCAGCAGCTTGGCCGAGAGCGGAACCTACGAGCAGTACTTC.